This T cell receptor beta chain was identified in a study of radiotherapy plus CTLA-4 blockade in lung cancer. Across the whole study: The study recorded objective responses in 18% of patients and disease control in approximately 29%. Study results and limitations: Researchers report tumor-derived TCR clones expanding in blood after radiotherapy plus ipilimumab. Early shifts in blood T cell clones, with interferon-beta, reportedly predicted response best.

Using immunoSEQ multiplex PCR, the repertoire was profiled, and TCRdb retains in-frame clones only, with some absent. The data show around 44,000 clones, 86% seen once. About this clone: Its matching antigen is unknown.

It was focal radiation plus CTLA-4 blockade with ipilimumab that patients with chemo-refractory metastatic non-small-cell lung cancer received. The germline V gene has CDR1 SGHTS and CDR2 YDEGEE. The CDR3 runs 15 residues. Trimming shortened V by 0 bases and J by 3 bases, and 12 bases separated the two germline ends. The J gene is TRBJ1-1, the V gene TRBV5-8; D remains ambiguous. Material: peripheral blood, obtained from a patient treated with radiotherapy plus ipilimumab. This TCR was recovered from a human donor with non-small cell lung cancer that progressed on radiotherapy plus ipilimumab. Some clones in this sample may be carry-over from other donors' samples. The CDR3 sequence is CASSLVSGRYTEAFF. The DNA for the CDR3 is TGTGCCAGCAGCTTGGTATCTGGGAGATACACTGAAGCTTTCTTT.